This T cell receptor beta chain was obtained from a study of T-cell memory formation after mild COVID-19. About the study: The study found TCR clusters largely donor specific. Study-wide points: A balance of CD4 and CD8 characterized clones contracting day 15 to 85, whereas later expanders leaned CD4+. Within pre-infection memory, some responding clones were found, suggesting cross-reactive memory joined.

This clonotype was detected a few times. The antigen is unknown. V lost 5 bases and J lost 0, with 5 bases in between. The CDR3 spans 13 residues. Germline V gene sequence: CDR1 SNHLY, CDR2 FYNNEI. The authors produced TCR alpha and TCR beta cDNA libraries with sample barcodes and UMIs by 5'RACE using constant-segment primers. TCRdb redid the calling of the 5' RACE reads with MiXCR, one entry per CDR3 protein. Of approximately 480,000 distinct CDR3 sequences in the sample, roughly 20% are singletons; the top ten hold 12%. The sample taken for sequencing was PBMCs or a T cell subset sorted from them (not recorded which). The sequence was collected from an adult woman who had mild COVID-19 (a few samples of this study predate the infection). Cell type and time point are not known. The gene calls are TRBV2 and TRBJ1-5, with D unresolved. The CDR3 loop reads CASSRISNQPQHF. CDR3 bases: TGTGCCAGCAGTCGGATTAGCAATCAGCCCCAGCATTTT.